This T cell receptor beta chain was profiled in a study of cytomegalovirus exposure and HLA in healthy donors. Findings and caveats of the study: Later analysis associated a missense DCLRE1C variant with TCR beta V- and J-gene trimming. Roughly uniform sequencing depth across donors was assumed, possibly incorrectly. Researchers counted 180 or so TCR beta chains as cytomegalovirus-associated.

With respect to this clone: Its antigen is unidentified.

The V end was cut by 7 bases, the J end by 0 bases, with 12 bases between. In germline, CDR1 is SNHLY, CDR2 FYNNEI. This CDR3 is 15 amino acids long. Vbeta (60) and Jbeta (13) primers were used in the PCR. Clones were read by immunoSEQ multiplex PCR, and TCRdb kept only the in-frame ones, dropping some. The sample lists about 210,000 clones; around 80% were seen once. This chain links TRBV2 with TRBJ1-4, with unresolved D. The sample comprised PBMCs. This clonotype was sampled from a young man in good health and CMV-seronegative. CDR3 protein: CASTLTVATNEKLFF. CDR3 in DNA: TGTGCCAGCACTCTCACAGTTGCAACTAATGAAAAACTGTTTTTT.